Sequencing of this T cell receptor beta chain was carried out in a study of cytomegalovirus exposure and HLA in healthy donors. The PCR ran on 60 Vbeta and 13 Jbeta primers. Assay: immunoSEQ multiplex PCR; the TCRdb copy retains only in-frame clones and omits some. The ten most abundant clones cover approximately 13% of a sample with about 77,000 clones. Germline V gene lookup returns CDR1 MNHNS and CDR2 SASEGT. V was cut by 6 bases and J by 4 bases, with 12 bases left in between. The CDR3 is 13 residues long. The sequencing sample was made of PBMCs. This TCR was sampled from a man aged 45-60 years in good health and CMV-seropositive. The V call is TRBV6-1, the J call TRBJ1-2, with D possibly being TRBD1 (6 bases). The CDR3 region has the DNA TGTGCCAGCAGCCAAGACAGGACCTATGGCTACACCTTC. Protein: CASSQDRTYGYTF.